This T cell receptor (beta chain) was recorded in a study of cytomegalovirus exposure and HLA in healthy donors. Study-level results: Later analysis reportedly placed an Asian-associated ancestry cluster below the approximately 650-donor mean in N-insertions. Analysis was carried out at a later point, and it linked a missense DCLRE1C variant to TCR beta V- and J-gene trimming. Information on immune exposure was restricted to one variable (CMV serostatus).

With 5 bases removed from V and 5 bases from J, the gap between germline ends came to 19 bases. Per germline, CDR1 SGHAT and CDR2 FQNNGV. This CDR3 region has 16 residues. As for this clone: Its antigen is not known.

The PCR used 60 Vbeta and 13 Jbeta primers. Original data processing: Among the unique TCR beta chains that a later analysis counted, about 81 million in all, roughly 11 million were shared. Here immunoSEQ multiplex PCR was the method, and the copy in TCRdb shows in-frame clones only, minus some. V and J calls plus clone size are reproduced from that table; the DNA served to infer D and trimming. The table lists 95,000 to 150,000 clones, 70% to 85% of them singletons. This chain connects TRBV11-2 to TRBJ2-1; weak D call: TRBD2 (6 bases). The TCR sequence derives from a man aged 35 to 55 in good health and CMV-seropositive. The sequencing input was PBMCs. CDR3 in amino acids: CASSLLMGGANNEQFF. The CDR3 DNA is TGTGCCAGCAGCCTTCTAATGGGGGGAGCAAACAATGAGCAGTTCTTC.